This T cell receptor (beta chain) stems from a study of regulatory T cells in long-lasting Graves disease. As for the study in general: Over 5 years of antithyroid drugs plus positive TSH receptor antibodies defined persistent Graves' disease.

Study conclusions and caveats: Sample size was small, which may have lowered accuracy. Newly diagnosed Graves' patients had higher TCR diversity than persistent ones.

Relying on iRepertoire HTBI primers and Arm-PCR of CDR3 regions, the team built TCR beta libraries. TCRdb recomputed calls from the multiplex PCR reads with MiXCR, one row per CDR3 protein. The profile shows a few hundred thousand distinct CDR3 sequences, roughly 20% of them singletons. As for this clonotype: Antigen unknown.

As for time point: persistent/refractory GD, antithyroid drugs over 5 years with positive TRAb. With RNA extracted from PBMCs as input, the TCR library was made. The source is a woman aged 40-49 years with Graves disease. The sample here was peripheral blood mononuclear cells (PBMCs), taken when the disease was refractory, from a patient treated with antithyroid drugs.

DNA of the CDR3: TGTGCCTGGAGTACTAGCGGGAGGATGGAGCAGTTCTTC. Protein product: CAWSTSGRMEQFF. V and J are TRBV30 and TRBJ2-1; 12 bases agree with TRBD2. The CDR3 has 13 amino acids. J was trimmed by 10 bases and V by 2 bases; bases with no gene match: 3. CDR1 and CDR2 (germline): GTSNPN, SVGIG (reference sequence).